Below, 21 T cell receptor beta chains from the same sample are listed, as sequenced in a study of CD8+CD57+ T cells in acquired aplastic anemia (dated by TCRdb to 2016 to 2018). The patients picked for sequencing were ones in whom flow cytometry had shown an expansion of CD8+CD57+ cells. Sequencer: Illumina HiSeq 2000. TCR beta VDJ combination and CDR3 sequence profiling used genomic DNA as the template. The public reads were reanalyzed by TCRdb: fastp trimming at Q25, MiXCR alignment, in-frame beta chains only. Identical CDR3 proteins give one entry, which carries the most common genes and DNA. The sample records about 270,000 distinct CDR3 sequences, approximately 79% of which are singletons. The leading ten clones occupy 35% to 50% of the sample. Sequencing was done on a sample of sorted CD4+, CD8+, or CD8+CD57+ T cells (not recorded which) from PBMCs. These receptors all come from a human donor with aplastic anemia.

This clonotype was observed a single time. Without the conserved terminal phenylalanine or tryptophan, this CDR3 likely stems from a read error. The DNA is left out, because the CDR3 cannot be placed on it with certainty; the CDR3 is given as TCRdb lists it. This chain uses TRBV2 with TRBJ1-2; the DNA was not used to check the table's D call, TRBD1. CDR1 SNHLY and CDR2 FYNNEI come from the germline V gene. Inclusive of both ends, the CDR3 amounts to 16 amino acids. CDR3 in amino acids: CASSWERGANTDGFFG.

Remarks on this clonotype: One junction end does not reproduce the germline sequence, and a read error may be involved. The chain joins TRBV7-8 to TRBJ2-3; 8 positions match TRBD2. CDR1 and CDR2 from the germline V gene are SGHVS and FQNEAQ. This CDR3 comprises 13 residues. The CDR3 loop reads CASREAGAAETHF. CDR3 in DNA: TGTGCCAGCAGGGAAGCGGGAGCAGCCGAGACGCATTTT.

The chain uses TRBV9 and TRBJ2-3; 10 bases line up with TRBD2. V shed 4 bases and J 10 bases; nucleotides not matched to a gene: 15. The CDR3 has 16 amino acids. Germline V lookup: CDR1 SGDLS, CDR2 YYNGEE. DNA of the CDR3: TGTGCCAGCAGCCCCGCTAGCGGGGGTCCCTCAAGTGCGCAGTATTTT. It yields the protein CASSPASGGPSSAQYF.

V is TRBV11-1 and J is TRBJ2-7; 10 positions agree with TRBD1. Trimming removed 5 bases from V and 9 bases from J; junction bases left unmatched: 13. Germline CDR1 SGHAT, CDR2 FQDESV (reference sequence). This CDR3 has 15 amino acids. The CDR3 region has the DNA TGTGCCAGCAGCCTCCGGGACAGGGGACCAGATACGCAGTACGTC. This codes for CASSLRDRGPDTQYV.

This clonotype was observed a handful of times. The rearrangement links TRBV5-8 to TRBJ2-7; TRBD1 matches 7 bases. Germline V lookup: CDR1 SGHTS, CDR2 YDEGEE. Unmatched junction bases numbered 14, after V lost 1 base and J lost 1 base. The length of the CDR3 is 18 residues. CDR3 DNA: TGTGCCAGCAGCTTGCAGCCGGACGGGACAGCCCTTTCCTACGAGCAGTACGTC. Its protein product is CASSLQPDGTALSYEQYV.

The chain joins TRBV5-5 to TRBJ2-5; the match to TRBD1 covers 8 bases. CDR1 SGHKS and CDR2 YYEKEE come from the germline V gene (reference sequence). The CDR3 extends over 14 amino acids. Unmatched junction bases numbered 1, after V lost 2 bases and J lost 1 base. CDR3 loop: CASSFGTGQETQYF. CDR3 DNA sequence: TGTGCCAGCAGCTTCGGGACAGGCCAAGAGACCCAGTACTTC.

Notes on this clonotype: Mismatch with germline at one junction end may stem from a read error. The rearrangement uses TRBV9 and TRBJ2-5, with D tentatively TRBD2 (5 bases). Gene TRBJ2-1 matches the end of the DNA better, so the J call may be wrong. The germline V gene encodes CDR1 SGDLS and CDR2 YYNGEE. The CDR3 sequence is 14 residues long. CDR3 nucleotide sequence: TGTGCCACCAGCGGAGGCGGTGCAGATGCGCCCCAGTTCTTC. This codes for CATSGGGADAPQFF.

The sample holds one count of this clonotype. The chain joins TRBV7-8 to TRBJ2-3; the D gene could be TRBD1 or TRBD2 (6 bases each). The length of the CDR3 is 13 residues. V shed 8 bases and J shed 14 bases, with 23 bases lying between them. Per the germline V gene, CDR1 is SGHVS and CDR2 is FQNEAQ. CDR3 region: CASGEGGGDATYF. As DNA, the CDR3 is TGTGCCAGCGGCGAAGGGGGAGGTGATGCGACGTATTTT.

V gene TRBV29-1 combines with J gene TRBJ2-7; unclear D gene. V shed 4 bases and J shed 0 bases, with 10 bases lying between them. The germline CDR1 and CDR2 sequences are SQVTM and ANQGSEA. This CDR3 has 13 amino acids. This CDR3 is CSVGEVSSYEQYF. DNA of the CDR3: TGCAGCGTTGGTGAGGTGAGCTCCTACGAGCAGTACTTC.

The chain uses TRBV7-2 and TRBJ2-3, with TRBD2 as a possible D gene (5 bases). This CDR3 spans 14 amino acids. Trimming took 0 bases from V and 9 from J, leaving 13 bases between them. Germline CDR1 reads SGHTA; CDR2 reads FQGNSA. The CDR3 DNA is TGTGCCAGCAGCTTAGCGGGAGTGCGCACAACGCAGTATTTT. This translates into CASSLAGVRTTQYF.

The chain recombines TRBV7-6 with TRBJ1-1; D is uncertain. V lost 0 bases, J lost 1 base, and 12 bases lay in between. The CDR3 runs to 16 residues. Germline V gene lookup returns CDR1 SGHVS and CDR2 FNYEAQ. CDR3 sequence: CASSLAVWQRNTEAFF. Here the CDR3 DNA reads TGTGCCAGCAGCTTAGCGGTATGGCAGCGGAACACTGAAGCTTTCTTT.

In DNA, the CDR3 is TGTGCCAGCAGCTTTCCCCACGGGACGAAAGAGACTGAGCAGTTCTTC. Translated: CASSFPHGTKETEQFF. The rearrangement uses TRBV7-6 and TRBJ2-1; D is tentatively TRBD1 or TRBD2 (5 bases each). Trimming removed 3 bases from V and 9 bases from J, with 21 bases in between. The CDR3 is 16 amino acids. Germline V CDR1 and CDR2: SGHVS, FNYEAQ.

The chain uses TRBV9 and TRBJ2-6; possible D gene TRBD1, 5 bases. The germline CDR1 and CDR2 sequences are SGDLS and YYNGEE. The length of the CDR3 is 17 residues. V was shortened by 0 bases and J by 11 bases, with 21 bases between the two germline ends. Here the CDR3 DNA reads TGTGCCAGCAGCGTAGGGGGCAGTTCAGATACGCAGTACGTCCTGACTTTC. Protein product: CASSVGGSSDTQYVLTF.

This clonotype was picked up a small number of times. The chain has TRBV5-5 and TRBJ1-1; D gene uncertain. The CDR3 contains 13 residues. Germline V CDR1 and CDR2: SGHKS, YYEKEE (reference sequence). V lost 1 base to trimming and J lost 7 bases, with 11 bases between them. Here the CDR3 DNA reads TGTGCCAGCAGCTTGACTACGGGGAGTGAAGCTTTCTTT. It translates to CASSLTTGSEAFF.

The chain combines TRBV9 with TRBJ1-2, with D uncertain. The CDR3 consists of 16 residues. Trimming shortened V by 7 bases and J by 8 bases, and 27 bases separated the two germline ends. Germline V gene lookup returns CDR1 SGDLS and CDR2 YYNGEE. CDR3 residues: CASGLARNILVFGYTF. DNA of the CDR3: TGTGCCAGCGGCTTGGCGAGGAACATTCTCGTCTTCGGCTACACCTTC.

The V and J genes are TRBV9 and TRBJ2-2, with 10 bases that match TRBD2. This CDR3 is built from 15 residues. CDR1 is SGDLS and CDR2 is YYNGEE in the germline V gene. Trimming at V came to 3 bases and at J to 7 bases, leaving 6 bases not matched to a gene. The CDR3 sequence: CASSGSVAGGGELFF. CDR3 bases: TGTGCCAGCAGCGGATCCGTAGCGGGGGGCGGGGAGCTGTTTTTT.

In regard to this clonotype: This likely comes from a read error, as the CDR3 has no conserved phenylalanine or tryptophan at its end. The limits of the CDR3 on the DNA are not certain, so only TCRdb's listed CDR3 is given. The V and J genes are TRBV7-2 and TRBJ2-1; TRBD1, as called in the table, went unchecked against the DNA. The CDR3 sequence runs 13 residues, both termini included. CDR1 and CDR2 from the germline V gene are SGHTA and FQGNSA. The CDR3 is CASSLSRGPDTQY.

V and J are TRBV7-8 and TRBJ2-1, with a possible D match to TRBD2 (5 bases). This CDR3 comprises 16 residues. Trimming removed 3 bases from V and 13 bases from J, with 25 bases in between. Germline V CDR1 and CDR2: SGHVS, FQNEAQ. CDR3 nucleotide sequence: TGTGCCAGCAGCTTTCCGGGAAGTCCCGATACGCAGTATCAGTTCTTC. Amino acids: CASSFPGSPDTQYQFF. The full variable domain, rest sourced from reference TRBV7-8 and TRBJ2-1, is GAGVSQSPRYKVAKRGQDVALRCDPISGHVSLFWYQQALGQGPEFLTYFQNEAQLDKSGLPSDRFFAERPEGSVSTLKIQRTQQEDSAVYLCASSFPGSPDTQYQFFGPGTRLTVL.

On this clonotype itself: At one end, the junction sequence differs from germline, possibly due to a read error. The chain combines TRBV7-2 with TRBJ1-6; D uncertain. Germline CDR1 is SGHTA and CDR2 is FQGNSA. This CDR3 is 15 amino acids long. The chain's CDR3 is CASSTKSSYNSPLHF. The CDR3 DNA reads as TGTGCCAGTAGTACAAAGAGCTCCTATAATTCCCCCCTCCACTTT.

The V gene is TRBV11-3, the J gene TRBJ2-2; D assignment may be TRBD1 or TRBD2 (5 bases each). The CDR3 sequence is 14 residues long. Germline CDR1 and CDR2: SGHNT and YENEEA. Deletions cut 0 bases from V and 6 bases from J, with 8 bases between. The CDR3 reads CASSLDRGAGELFF. The CDR3 nucleotides are TGTGCCAGCAGCTTAGATCGGGGCGCCGGGGAGCTGTTTTTT.

This clonotype was observed a few times. The rearrangement links TRBV2 to TRBJ2-7; a weak D match, TRBD1 (6 bases). The CDR3 has 14 residues. The germline V gene encodes CDR1 SNHLY and CDR2 FYNNEI. Between the trimmed V and J ends, which lost 5 bases and 2 bases, there was a span of 13 bases. CDR3 amino acids: CASSINREPYEQYF. The CDR3 DNA is TGTGCCAGCAGTATAAACAGGGAGCCCTACGAGCAGTACTTC.